This TCR beta chain comes out of a study of blood T cell repertoires in COVID-19. The wider study: Specimens from acute and convalescent COVID-19 originated in the United States, Italy and Spain. In each case, the material was cDNA or gDNA derived from T cells, B-cell-depleted T cells, or PBMCs.

V lost 4 bases, J lost 0 bases, and 20 bases lay in between. The CDR3 length is 17 residues. Germline CDR1 reads SGHNT; CDR2 reads YYREEE (reference sequence). This clone has only a few counts. Original processing notes: Amplification of reference gene primers provided the estimated nucleated cell counts. Generated by immunoSEQ multiplex PCR, the TCRdb table keeps only in-frame clones and is missing some. The V and J calls and clone size come from that table; D and trimming were worked out from the DNA. The table shows about 240,000 clones, with around 85% occurring only once. The chain carries TRBV5-4 and TRBJ2-7, with a weak D call TRBD1 (8 bases). Sample: PBMCs or T cells enriched from blood (not recorded which). The sequence came from a woman aged 40 to 49 with acute COVID-19. The CDR3, as DNA: TGTGCCAGCAGCCTAAACAGGGGGAGGGAGTTCTCCTACGAGCAGTACTTC. It specifies CASSLNRGREFSYEQYF.